The 7 T cell receptor beta chains in this list originate from one sample, sequenced in a study of T cell repertoires in cytomegalovirus infection. Their cognate antigens are unknown. MiXCR was run by TCRdb on the reads, yielding one entry per CDR3 protein. The table lists roughly 120,000 distinct CDR3 sequences, around 30% of them singletons, with roughly 40% in the top ten. The starting material was CD8+ T cells from cultured PBMCs, obtained from culture after CMV antigen stimulation. Source of these receptors: a human donor in good health (CMV status not recorded). Some clones in this sample may be carry-over from other donors' samples.

J is TRBJ1-1 and V is TRBV5-6, with D possibly being TRBD1 (5 bases). V was shortened by 0 bases and J by 6 bases, with 15 bases between the two germline ends. The CDR3 covers 15 residues. CDR1 is SGHDT and CDR2 is YYEEEE in the germline V gene. CDR3 DNA: TGTGCCAGCAGCTTGGAAGCCGGGCTAGGGGCTGAAGCTTTCTTT. Its translation is CASSLEAGLGAEAFF. Variable domain in full (rest from reference TRBV5-6 and TRBJ1-1): DAGVTQSPTHLIKTRGQQVTLRCSPKSGHDTVSWYQQALGQGPQFIFQYYEEEERQRGNFPDRFSGHQFPNYSSELNVNALLLGDSALYLCASSLEAGLGAEAFFGQGTRLTVV.

This clonotype was seen once. As DNA, the CDR3 is TGTGCTAGTGGTTTGGTCCGTGGAGGGTTAGAAGGCTACACCTTC. Its translation is CASGLVRGGLEGYTF. The chain joins TRBV12-5 to TRBJ1-2; D is ambiguous. This CDR3 comprises 15 residues. V lost 0 bases and J 8 bases, leaving 16 bases between the germline ends. CDR1 and CDR2 (germline): LGHNT, FRNRAP.

This clonotype has more than one count but fewer than ten. V gene TRBV6-1 combines with J gene TRBJ2-7; D gene uncertain. V was pared by 8 bases and J by 1 base, with 18 bases between. CDR1 MNHNS and CDR2 SASEGT come from the germline V gene. This CDR3 contains 15 residues. CDR3 in DNA: TGTGCCAGCGGTTTTTGGGCAGAATATTCCTACGAGCAGTACTTC. Translated: CASGFWAEYSYEQYF.

The genes are TRBV20-1 and TRBJ2-2, with 10 bases lining up with TRBD2. The CDR3 contains 17 residues. Per the germline V gene, CDR1 is DFQATT and CDR2 is SNEGSKA (reference sequence). J lost 2 bases, V lost 0 bases, and 6 bases had no gene match. CDR3 loop: CSARDSLAGANTGELFF. The CDR3 DNA reads as TGCAGTGCTAGAGACTCGCTAGCGGGGGCCAACACCGGGGAGCTGTTTTTT.

This clonotype was found a few times. This sequence joins TRBV4-1 and TRBJ1-5, with 9 bases fitting TRBD1. With 1 base clipped from V and 5 bases from J, the junction kept 6 bases outside the gene matches. The CDR3 extends over 16 amino acids. The germline gives CDR1 MGHRA, CDR2 YSYEKL. CDR3 protein: CASSQAGTGSHQPQHF. The CDR3 DNA follows: TGCGCCAGCAGCCAAGCGGGGACAGGGTCCCATCAGCCCCAGCATTTT.

This chain joins TRBV20-1 and TRBJ1-4; possible D gene TRBD1, 5 bases. The CDR3 totals 16 residues. Germline V lookup: CDR1 DFQATT, CDR2 SNEGSKA (reference sequence). Between the trimmed V and J ends, which lost 3 bases and 13 bases, there was a span of 27 bases. The CDR3 region is CSARHDDSVGGDRLFF. The CDR3 region has the DNA TGCAGTGCTAGGCACGACGACAGCGTGGGAGGAGATAGACTGTTTTTT.

There are a few counts of this clonotype. V usage is TRBV20-1 and J usage is TRBJ1-2; D is uncertain. Germline V CDR1 and CDR2: DFQATT, SNEGSKA (reference sequence). The CDR3 has 15 amino acids. V dropped 2 bases and J dropped 5 bases, with 18 bases sitting between them. The CDR3: CSARNSLNRAYGYTF. The CDR3 coding sequence is TGCAGTGCTAGAAACAGCCTTAATCGGGCATATGGCTACACCTTC.